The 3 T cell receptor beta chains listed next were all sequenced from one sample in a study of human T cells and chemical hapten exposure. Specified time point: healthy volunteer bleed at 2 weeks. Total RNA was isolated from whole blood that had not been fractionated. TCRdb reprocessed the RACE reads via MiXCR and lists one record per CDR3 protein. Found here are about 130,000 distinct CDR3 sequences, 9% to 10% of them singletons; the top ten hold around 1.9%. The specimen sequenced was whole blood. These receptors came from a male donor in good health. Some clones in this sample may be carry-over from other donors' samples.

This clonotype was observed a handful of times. CDR3 sequence (DNA): TGTGCCAGCGGGCGGACAGGAGCCTACGAGCAGTACTTC. This translates into CASGRTGAYEQYF. V gene TRBV2 combines with J gene TRBJ2-7; 7 bases are shared with TRBD1. The CDR3 consists of 13 residues. V shed 8 bases and J 2 bases; nucleotides not matched to a gene: 6. The germline V gene encodes CDR1 SNHLY and CDR2 FYNNEI.

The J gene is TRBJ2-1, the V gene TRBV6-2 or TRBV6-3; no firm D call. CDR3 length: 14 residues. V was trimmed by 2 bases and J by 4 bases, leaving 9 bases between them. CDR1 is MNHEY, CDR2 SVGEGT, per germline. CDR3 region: CASSYKASYNEQFF. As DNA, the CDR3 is TGTGCCAGCAGTTACAAGGCTAGTTACAATGAGCAGTTCTTC.

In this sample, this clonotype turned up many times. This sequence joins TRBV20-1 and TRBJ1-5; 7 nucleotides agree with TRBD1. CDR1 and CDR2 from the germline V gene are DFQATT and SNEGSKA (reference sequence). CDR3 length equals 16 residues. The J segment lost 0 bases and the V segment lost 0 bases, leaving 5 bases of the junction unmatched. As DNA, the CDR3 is TGCAGTGCTAGAGATCTGGCAGGGGGTAGCAATCAGCCCCAGCATTTT. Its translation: CSARDLAGGSNQPQHF.